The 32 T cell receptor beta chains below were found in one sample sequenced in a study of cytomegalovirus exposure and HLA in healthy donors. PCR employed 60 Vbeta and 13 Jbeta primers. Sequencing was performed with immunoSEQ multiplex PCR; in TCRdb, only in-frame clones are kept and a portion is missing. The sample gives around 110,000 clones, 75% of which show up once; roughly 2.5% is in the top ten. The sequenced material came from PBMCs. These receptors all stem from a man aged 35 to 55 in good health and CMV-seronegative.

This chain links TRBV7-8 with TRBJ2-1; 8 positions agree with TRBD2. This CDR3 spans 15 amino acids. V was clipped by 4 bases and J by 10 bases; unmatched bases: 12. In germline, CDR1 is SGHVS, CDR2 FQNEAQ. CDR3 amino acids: CASSSKRGSQGEQFF. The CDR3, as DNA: TGTGCCAGCAGCTCAAAGCGGGGGAGCCAAGGGGAGCAGTTCTTC.

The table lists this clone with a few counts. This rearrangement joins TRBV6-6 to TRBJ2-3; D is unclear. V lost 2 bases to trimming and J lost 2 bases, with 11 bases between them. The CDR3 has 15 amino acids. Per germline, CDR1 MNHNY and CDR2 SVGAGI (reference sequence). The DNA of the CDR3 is TGTGCCAGCAGTTACCGGAGACTCGACACAGATACGCAGTATTTT. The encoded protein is CASSYRRLDTDTQYF.

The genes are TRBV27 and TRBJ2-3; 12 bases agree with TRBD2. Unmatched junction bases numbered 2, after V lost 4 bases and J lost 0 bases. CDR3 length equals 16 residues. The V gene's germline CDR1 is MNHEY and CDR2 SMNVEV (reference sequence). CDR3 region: CASSYLAGGSTDTQYF. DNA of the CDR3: TGTGCCAGCAGTTATCTAGCGGGGGGGAGCACAGATACGCAGTATTTT.

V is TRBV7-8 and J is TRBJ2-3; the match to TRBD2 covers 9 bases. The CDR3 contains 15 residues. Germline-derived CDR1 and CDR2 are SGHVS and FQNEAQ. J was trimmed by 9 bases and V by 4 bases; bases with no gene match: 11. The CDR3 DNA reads TGTGCCAGCAGCTCCCTGACTAGCGGTAGCGGGACGCAGTATTTT. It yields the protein CASSSLTSGSGTQYF.

The CDR3 DNA is TGTGCCAGCAGCTTACCGGGGGCAGATACGCAGTATTTT. This translates into CASSLPGADTQYF. The chain combines TRBV5-5 with TRBJ2-3, with TRBD2 as a possible D gene (6 bases). The CDR3 consists of 13 residues. Trimming removed 2 bases at V and 4 bases at J, with 8 bases between. Germline V gene data show CDR1 as SGHKS and CDR2 as YYEKEE (reference sequence).

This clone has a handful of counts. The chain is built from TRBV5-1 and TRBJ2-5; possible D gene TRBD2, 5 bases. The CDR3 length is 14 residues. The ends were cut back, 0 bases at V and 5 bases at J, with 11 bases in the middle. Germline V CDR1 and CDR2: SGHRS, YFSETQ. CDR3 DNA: TGCGCCAGCAGCTTGGGCCTAGCCGCGGAGACCCAGTACTTC. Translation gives CASSLGLAAETQYF.

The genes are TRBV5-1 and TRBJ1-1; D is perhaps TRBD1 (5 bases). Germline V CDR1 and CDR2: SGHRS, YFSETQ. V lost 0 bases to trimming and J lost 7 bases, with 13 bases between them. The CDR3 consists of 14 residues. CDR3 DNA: TGCGCCAGCAGCTTGGTCGTCGGGGGGGGTGAAGCTTTCTTT. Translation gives CASSLVVGGGEAFF.

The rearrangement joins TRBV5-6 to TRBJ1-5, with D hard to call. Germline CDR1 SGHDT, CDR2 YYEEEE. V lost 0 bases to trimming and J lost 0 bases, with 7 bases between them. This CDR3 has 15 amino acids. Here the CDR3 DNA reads TGTGCCAGCAGCTTGGGGCCCTCTAGCAATCAGCCCCAGCATTTT. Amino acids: CASSLGPSSNQPQHF.

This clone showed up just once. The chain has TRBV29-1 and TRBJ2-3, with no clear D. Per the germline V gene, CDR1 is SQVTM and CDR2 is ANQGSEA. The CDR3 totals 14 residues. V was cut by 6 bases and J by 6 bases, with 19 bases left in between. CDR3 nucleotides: TGCAGCGTCATTCTAGATCCCTCGCGGGATACGCAGTATTTT. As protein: CSVILDPSRDTQYF.

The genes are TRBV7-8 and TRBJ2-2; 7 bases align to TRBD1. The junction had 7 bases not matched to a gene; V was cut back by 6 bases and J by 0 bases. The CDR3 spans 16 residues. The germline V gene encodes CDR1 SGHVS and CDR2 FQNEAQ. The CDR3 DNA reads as TGTGCCAGCAGTAGACAGGGACCCCCGAACACCGGGGAGCTGTTTTTT. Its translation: CASSRQGPPNTGELFF.

CDR3: CASSIDLFWANYGYTF. The CDR3, as DNA: TGTGCCAGTAGTATAGATTTGTTCTGGGCAAATTATGGCTACACCTTC. The J gene is TRBJ1-2, the V gene TRBV19; D is undetermined. The V end was cut by 0 bases, the J end by 5 bases, with 16 bases between. Germline CDR1 reads LNHDA; CDR2 reads SQIVND (reference sequence). This CDR3 is built from 16 residues.

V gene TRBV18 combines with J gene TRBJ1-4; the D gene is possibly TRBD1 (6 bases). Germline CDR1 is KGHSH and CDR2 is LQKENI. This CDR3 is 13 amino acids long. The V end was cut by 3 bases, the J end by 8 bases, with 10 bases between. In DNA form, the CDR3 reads TGTGCCAGCTCACCGACAGGAAGGGAAAAACTGTTTTTT. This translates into CASSPTGREKLFF.

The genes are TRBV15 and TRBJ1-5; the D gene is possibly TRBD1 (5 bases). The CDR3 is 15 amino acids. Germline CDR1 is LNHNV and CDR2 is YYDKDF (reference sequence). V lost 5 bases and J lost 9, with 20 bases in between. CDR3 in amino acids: CATSEDTGGRGPQHF. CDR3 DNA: TGTGCCACCAGCGAGGACACGGGGGGTAGGGGGCCCCAGCATTTT. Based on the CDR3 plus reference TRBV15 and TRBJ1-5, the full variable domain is DAMVIQNPRYQVTQFGKPVTLSCSQTLNHNVMYWYQQKSSQAPKLLFHYYDKDFNNEADTPDNFQSRRPNTSFCFLDIRSPGLGDTAMYLCATSEDTGGRGPQHFGDGTRLSIL.

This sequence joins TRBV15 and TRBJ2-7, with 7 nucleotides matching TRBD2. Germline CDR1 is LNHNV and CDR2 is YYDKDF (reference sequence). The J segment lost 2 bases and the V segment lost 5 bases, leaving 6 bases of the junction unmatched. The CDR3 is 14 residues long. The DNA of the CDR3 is TGTGCCACCAGCGGGGGTGGGGGGGCCTACGAGCAGTACTTC. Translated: CATSGGGGAYEQYF.

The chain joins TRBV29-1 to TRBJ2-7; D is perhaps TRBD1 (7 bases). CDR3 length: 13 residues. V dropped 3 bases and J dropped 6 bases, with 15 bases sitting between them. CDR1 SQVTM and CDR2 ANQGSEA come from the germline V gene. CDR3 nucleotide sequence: TGCAGCGTTGACCGCGGGCAGGGGGGCGAGCAGTACTTC. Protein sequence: CSVDRGQGGEQYF.

The CDR3 DNA sequence: TGTGCCAGTAGTATGGCGGCAGGGCTGGTCGATGGCTACACCTTC. Its translation: CASSMAAGLVDGYTF. The V call is TRBV19, the J call TRBJ1-2, with TRBD1 as a possible D gene (5 bases). The CDR3 has 15 amino acids. V was trimmed by 3 bases and J by 6 bases, leaving 17 bases between them. CDR1 and CDR2 (germline): LNHDA, SQIVND (reference sequence).

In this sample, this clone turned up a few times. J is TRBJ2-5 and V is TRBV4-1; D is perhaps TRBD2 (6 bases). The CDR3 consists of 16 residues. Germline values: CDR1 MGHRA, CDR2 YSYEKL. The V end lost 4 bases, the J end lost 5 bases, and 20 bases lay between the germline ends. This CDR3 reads CASSLGIAVRGETQYF. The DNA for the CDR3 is TGCGCCAGCAGCCTAGGTATAGCGGTTCGGGGTGAGACCCAGTACTTC.

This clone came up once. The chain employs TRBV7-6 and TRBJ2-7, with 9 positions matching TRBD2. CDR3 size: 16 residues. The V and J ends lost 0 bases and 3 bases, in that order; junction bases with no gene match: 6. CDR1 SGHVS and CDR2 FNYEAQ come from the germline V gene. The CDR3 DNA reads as TGTGCCAGCAGCTTAGCCATTAGCGGGGGAATCTACGAGCAGTACTTC. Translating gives CASSLAISGGIYEQYF.

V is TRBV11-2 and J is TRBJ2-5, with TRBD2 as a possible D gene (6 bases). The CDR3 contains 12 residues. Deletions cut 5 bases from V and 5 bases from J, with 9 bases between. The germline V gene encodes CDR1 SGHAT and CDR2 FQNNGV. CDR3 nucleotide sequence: TGTGCCAGCAGCCCCCTAGCGGAGACCCAGTACTTC. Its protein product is CASSPLAETQYF.

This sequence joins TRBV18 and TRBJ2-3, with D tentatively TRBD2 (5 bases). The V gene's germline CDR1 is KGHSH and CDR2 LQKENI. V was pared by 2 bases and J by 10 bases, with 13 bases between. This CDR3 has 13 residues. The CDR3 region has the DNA TGTGCCAGCTCACCAACGAACTCGGAGGCGCAGTATTTT. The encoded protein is CASSPTNSEAQYF.

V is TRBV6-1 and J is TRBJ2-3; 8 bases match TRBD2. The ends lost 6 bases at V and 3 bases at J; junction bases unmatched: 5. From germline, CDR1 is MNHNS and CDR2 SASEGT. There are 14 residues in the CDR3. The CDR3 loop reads CASSRGGLTDTQYF. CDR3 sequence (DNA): TGTGCCAGCAGCCGGGGGGGGCTGACAGATACGCAGTATTTT.

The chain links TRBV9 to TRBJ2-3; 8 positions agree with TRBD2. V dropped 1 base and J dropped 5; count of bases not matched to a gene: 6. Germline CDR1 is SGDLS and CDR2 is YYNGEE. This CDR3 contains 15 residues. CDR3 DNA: TGTGCCAGCAGCGTACTAACTAGCGGTAAAGATACGCAGTATTTT. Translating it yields CASSVLTSGKDTQYF.

For the CDR3, the DNA is TGTGCCAGTAGTATAGCGAGGACAGGTAACCCCTACGAGCAGTACTTC. Protein product: CASSIARTGNPYEQYF. The chain joins TRBV19 to TRBJ2-7; 7 bases line up with TRBD1. In germline, CDR1 is LNHDA, CDR2 SQIVND (reference sequence). The CDR3 extends over 16 amino acids. V lost 1 base to trimming and J lost 2 bases; unmatched junction nucleotides: 8.

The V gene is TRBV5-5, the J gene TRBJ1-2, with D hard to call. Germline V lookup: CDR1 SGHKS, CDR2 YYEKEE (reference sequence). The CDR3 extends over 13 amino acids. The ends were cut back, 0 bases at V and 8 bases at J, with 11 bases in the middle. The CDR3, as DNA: TGTGCCAGCAGCTTGGTCGGGGTAGGAGGCTACACCTTC. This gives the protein CASSLVGVGGYTF. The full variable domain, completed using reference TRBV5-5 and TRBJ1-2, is DAGVTQSPTHLIKTRGQQVTLRCSPISGHKSVSWYQQVLGQGPQFIFQYYEKEERGRGNFPDRFSARQFPNYSSELNVNALLLGDSALYLCASSLVGVGGYTFGSGTRLTVV.

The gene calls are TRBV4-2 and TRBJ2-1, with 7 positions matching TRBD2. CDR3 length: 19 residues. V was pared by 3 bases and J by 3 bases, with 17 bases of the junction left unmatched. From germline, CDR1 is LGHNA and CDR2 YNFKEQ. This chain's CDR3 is CASSHPPGRLAEYYNEQFF. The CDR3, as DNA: TGTGCCAGCAGCCATCCCCCGGGCCGCCTAGCGGAGTACTACAATGAGCAGTTCTTC.

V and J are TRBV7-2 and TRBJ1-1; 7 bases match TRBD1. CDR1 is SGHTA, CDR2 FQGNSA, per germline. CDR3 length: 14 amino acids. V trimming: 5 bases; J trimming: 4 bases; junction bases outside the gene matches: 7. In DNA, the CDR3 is TGTGCCAGCAGCGTAAGCAGGGGGAGCACTGAAGCTTTCTTT. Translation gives CASSVSRGSTEAFF.

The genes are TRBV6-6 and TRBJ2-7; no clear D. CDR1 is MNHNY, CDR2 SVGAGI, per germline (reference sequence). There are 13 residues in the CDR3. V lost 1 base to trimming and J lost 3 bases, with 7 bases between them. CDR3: CASSYYLSYEQYF. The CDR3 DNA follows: TGTGCCAGCAGTTACTACCTGAGCTACGAGCAGTACTTC.

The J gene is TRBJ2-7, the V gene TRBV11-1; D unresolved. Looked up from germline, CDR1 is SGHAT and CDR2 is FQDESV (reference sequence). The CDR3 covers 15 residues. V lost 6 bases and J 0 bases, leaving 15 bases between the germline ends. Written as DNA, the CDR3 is TGTGCCAGCAGTTTCGCCCAGGCGACCTCCTACGAGCAGTACTTC. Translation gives CASSFAQATSYEQYF.

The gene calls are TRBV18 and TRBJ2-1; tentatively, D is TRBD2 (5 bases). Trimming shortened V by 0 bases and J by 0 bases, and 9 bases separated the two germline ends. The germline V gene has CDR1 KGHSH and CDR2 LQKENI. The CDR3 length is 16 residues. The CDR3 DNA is TGTGCCAGCTCACCACCTGAAAGCGGCTCCTACAATGAGCAGTTCTTC. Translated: CASSPPESGSYNEQFF.

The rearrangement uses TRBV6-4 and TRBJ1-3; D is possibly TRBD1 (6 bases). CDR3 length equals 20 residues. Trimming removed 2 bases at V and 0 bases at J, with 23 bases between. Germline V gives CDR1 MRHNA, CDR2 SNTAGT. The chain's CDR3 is CASSDGGAAISKSSGNTIYF. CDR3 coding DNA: TGTGCCAGCAGTGACGGGGGGGCGGCAATAAGTAAGAGCTCTGGAAACACCATATATTTT.

The CDR3 sequence: CANGQGARGTEAFF. The CDR3 DNA sequence: TGTGCCAACGGACAGGGGGCGCGCGGCACTGAAGCTTTCTTT. The genes are TRBV2 and TRBJ1-1, with 11 bases matching TRBD1. CDR3 size: 14 residues. The V gene's germline CDR1 is SNHLY and CDR2 FYNNEI. The trim removed 10 bases at V and 4 bases at J, leaving 8 bases unmatched.

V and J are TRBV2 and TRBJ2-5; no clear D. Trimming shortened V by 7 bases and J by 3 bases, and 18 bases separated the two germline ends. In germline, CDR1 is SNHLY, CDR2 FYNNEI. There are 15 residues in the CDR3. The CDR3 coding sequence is TGTGCCAGCATCCTCGAACAGTACACCAAAGAGACCCAGTACTTC. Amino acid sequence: CASILEQYTKETQYF.